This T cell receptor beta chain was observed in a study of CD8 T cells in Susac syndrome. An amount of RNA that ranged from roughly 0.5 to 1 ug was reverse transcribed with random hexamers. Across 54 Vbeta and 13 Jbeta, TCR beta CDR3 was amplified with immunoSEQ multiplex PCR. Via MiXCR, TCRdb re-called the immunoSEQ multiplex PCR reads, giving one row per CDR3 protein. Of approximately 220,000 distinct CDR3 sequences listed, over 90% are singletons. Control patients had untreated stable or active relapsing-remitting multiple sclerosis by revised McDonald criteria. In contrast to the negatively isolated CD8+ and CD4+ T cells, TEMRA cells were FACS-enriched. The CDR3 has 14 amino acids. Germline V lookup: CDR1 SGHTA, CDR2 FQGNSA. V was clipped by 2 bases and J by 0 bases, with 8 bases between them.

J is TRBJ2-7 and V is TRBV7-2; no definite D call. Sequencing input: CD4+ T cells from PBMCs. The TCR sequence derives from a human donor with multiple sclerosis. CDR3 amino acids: CASSLRVSSYEQYF. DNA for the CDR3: TGTGCCAGCAGCTTAAGGGTTAGCTCCTACGAGCAGTACTTC.